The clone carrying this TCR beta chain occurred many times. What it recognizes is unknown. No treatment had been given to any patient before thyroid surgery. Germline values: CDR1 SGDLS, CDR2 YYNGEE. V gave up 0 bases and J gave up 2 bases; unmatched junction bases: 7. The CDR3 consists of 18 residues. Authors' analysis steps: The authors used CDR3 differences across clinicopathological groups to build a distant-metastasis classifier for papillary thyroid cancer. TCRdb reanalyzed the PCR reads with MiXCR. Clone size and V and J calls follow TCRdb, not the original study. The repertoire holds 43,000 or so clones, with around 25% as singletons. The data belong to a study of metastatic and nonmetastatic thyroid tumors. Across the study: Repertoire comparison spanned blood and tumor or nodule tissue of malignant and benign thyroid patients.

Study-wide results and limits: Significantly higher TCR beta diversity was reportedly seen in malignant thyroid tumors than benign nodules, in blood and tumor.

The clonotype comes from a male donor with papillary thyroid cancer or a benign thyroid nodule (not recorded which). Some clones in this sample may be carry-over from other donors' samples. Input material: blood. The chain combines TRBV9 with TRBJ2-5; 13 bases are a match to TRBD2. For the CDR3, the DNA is TGTGCCAGCAGCGTAGAGACCGGGACTAGCGGGATGCAAGAGACCCAGTACTTC. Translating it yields CASSVETGTSGMQETQYF.